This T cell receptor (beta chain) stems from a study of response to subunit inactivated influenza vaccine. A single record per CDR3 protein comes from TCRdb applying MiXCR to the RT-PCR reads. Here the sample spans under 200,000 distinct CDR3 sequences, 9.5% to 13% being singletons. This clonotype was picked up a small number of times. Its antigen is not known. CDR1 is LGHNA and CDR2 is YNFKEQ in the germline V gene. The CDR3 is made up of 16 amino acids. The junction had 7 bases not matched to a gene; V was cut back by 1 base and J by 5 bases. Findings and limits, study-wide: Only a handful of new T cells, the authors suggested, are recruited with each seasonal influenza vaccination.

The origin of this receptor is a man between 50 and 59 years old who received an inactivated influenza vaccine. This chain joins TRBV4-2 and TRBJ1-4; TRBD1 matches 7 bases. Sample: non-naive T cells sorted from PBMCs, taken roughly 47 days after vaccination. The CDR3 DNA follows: TGTGCCAGCAGCCAAGTCATGGGACAGCTAAATGAAAAACTGTTTTTT. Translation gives CASSQVMGQLNEKLFF.